Shown below are 30 T cell receptor beta chains from a single sample sequenced in a study of T-cell reconstitution after alpha-beta-depleted transplantation in children. Unique molecular identifiers were built into the TCRbeta library. TCRdb re-called the PCR reads with MiXCR, one entry per CDR3 protein. This table holds roughly 500,000 distinct CDR3 sequences, approximately 10% found once. The specimen was PBMCs, collected before TCRalphabeta/CD19-depleted stem cell transplant. All receptors come from a child aged 2-15 years with inherited bone marrow failure, due to receive a stem cell transplant.

This clonotype was observed many times. The chain couples TRBV3-1 to TRBJ2-6; the D gene could be TRBD1 or TRBD2 (5 bases each). The CDR3 covers 16 residues. Germline loops: CDR1 LGHDT, CDR2 YNNKEL (reference sequence). V lost 11 bases, J lost 0 bases, and 17 bases lay in between. This CDR3 is CAATGPESSGANVLTF. The CDR3 nucleotides are TGTGCCGCCACGGGACCTGAAAGCTCTGGGGCCAACGTCCTGACTTTC.

This clonotype was seen repeatedly, ten times or more. The chain uses TRBV20-1 and TRBJ2-3; no clear D. The CDR3 extends over 13 amino acids. V lost 6 bases and J 1 base, leaving 11 bases between the germline ends. Per the germline V gene, CDR1 is DFQATT and CDR2 is SNEGSKA (reference sequence). This CDR3 reads CSAGPVGTDTQYF. The CDR3 coding sequence is TGCAGTGCCGGGCCTGTAGGCACAGATACGCAGTATTTT.

This clonotype was counted a few times. V gene TRBV12-3 or TRBV12-4 combines with J gene TRBJ2-1; perhaps TRBD2 as D (6 bases). Trimming removed 3 bases at V and 7 bases at J, with 16 bases between. The length of the CDR3 is 15 residues. The DNA of the CDR3 is TGTGCCAGCAGTTTGGTCGGAGGGCCAAAAAATGAGCAGTTCTTC. Amino acids: CASSLVGGPKNEQFF.

This clonotype was observed at least ten times. The V call is TRBV15, the J call TRBJ2-1, with 8 bases fitting TRBD2. The CDR3 extends over 16 amino acids. Germline CDR1 is LNHNV and CDR2 is YYDKDF (reference sequence). V gave up 5 bases and J gave up 2 bases; unmatched junction bases: 8. The CDR3 sequence: CATSAPGLVAYNEQFF. CDR3 bases: TGTGCCACCAGCGCACCGGGACTAGTGGCCTACAATGAGCAGTTCTTC.

This clonotype was observed at least ten times. The chain is built from TRBV7-9 and TRBJ2-1; D perhaps matches TRBD1 (6 bases). V lost 1 base and J 7 bases, leaving 11 bases between the germline ends. CDR3 length: 14 amino acids. CDR1 SEHNR and CDR2 FQNEAQ come from the germline V gene (reference sequence). CDR3 bases: TGTGCCAGCAGCTTAGGCGTGGGGGCTAATGAGCAGTTCTTC. This sequence encodes CASSLGVGANEQFF.

This clonotype occurred many times. The V and J genes are TRBV7-2 and TRBJ2-5; weak D call: TRBD2 (7 bases). V was pared by 1 base and J by 9 bases, with 24 bases between. CDR1 SGHTA and CDR2 FQGNSA come from the germline V gene. The CDR3 is 17 residues long. In nucleotides, the CDR3 is TGTGCCAGCAGCTTAGTAAATGGGCTAGCGGTCCAGGGGCCCCAGTACTTC. Amino acids: CASSLVNGLAVQGPQYF. Supplemented by reference TRBV7-2 and TRBJ2-5, the full variable domain reads GAGVSQSPSNKVTEKGKDVELRCDPISGHTALYWYRQSLGQGLEFLIYFQGNSAPDKSGLPSDRFSAERTGGSVSTLTIQRTQQEDSAVYLCASSLVNGLAVQGPQYFGPGTRLLVL.

This clonotype showed up many times. The rearrangement joins TRBV7-9 to TRBJ2-1; TRBD2 might be the D (5 bases). The CDR3 has 13 amino acids. CDR1 is SEHNR, CDR2 FQNEAQ, per germline (reference sequence). Trimming stripped 5 bases from V and 8 bases from J, with 13 bases between. CDR3 sequence (DNA): TGTGCCAGCAGCACTAGAGATCACGATGAGCAGTTCTTC. Its protein product is CASSTRDHDEQFF.

This clonotype was counted between two and nine times. The gene calls are TRBV18 and TRBJ2-5; D is perhaps TRBD1 (6 bases). CDR1 is KGHSH, CDR2 LQKENI, per germline. Deletions cut 3 bases from V and 5 bases from J, with 16 bases between. This CDR3 contains 15 residues. The CDR3 loop is CASSPDRTAVETQYF. In DNA, the CDR3 is TGTGCCAGCTCACCGGACAGAACGGCCGTGGAGACCCAGTACTTC. Full variable domain (remainder filled in from reference TRBV18 and TRBJ2-5): NAGVMQNPRHLVRRRGQEARLRCSPMKGHSHVYWYRQLPEEGLKFMVYLQKENIIDESGMPKERFSAEFPKEGPSILRIQQVVRGDSAAYFCASSPDRTAVETQYFGPGTRLLVL.

The chain has TRBV10-3 and TRBJ2-1, with D possibly being TRBD2 (5 bases). There are 15 residues in the CDR3. CDR1 ENHRY and CDR2 SYGVKD come from the germline V gene. V was trimmed by 0 bases and J by 8 bases, leaving 14 bases between them. CDR3 residues: CAISESPGRQYEQFF. The CDR3 coding sequence is TGTGCCATCAGTGAGTCGCCGGGAAGGCAGTATGAGCAGTTCTTC.

This clonotype was observed at least ten times. V and J are TRBV29-1 and TRBJ2-1; D possibly corresponds to TRBD2 (5 bases). This CDR3 is built from 16 residues. Germline assignment: CDR1 SQVTM and CDR2 ANQGSEA. The V end lost 3 bases, the J end lost 0 bases, and 15 bases lay between the germline ends. The CDR3 sequence is CSVEVGGARSYNEQFF. CDR3 nucleotides: TGCAGCGTTGAGGTAGGAGGAGCGCGCTCCTACAATGAGCAGTTCTTC.

The chain employs TRBV7-2 and TRBJ2-5; the match to TRBD2 covers 12 bases. Per germline, CDR1 SGHTA and CDR2 FQGNSA. V trimming: 4 bases; J trimming: 5 bases; junction bases outside the gene matches: 11. The length of the CDR3 is 17 residues. The CDR3 region is CASSSGTSGLYLETQYF. As DNA, the CDR3 is TGTGCCAGCAGCTCCGGGACTAGCGGGCTATATCTGGAGACCCAGTACTTC.

There are a few counts of this clonotype. The chain combines TRBV6-1 with TRBJ2-3; TRBD2 agrees at 9 bases. The CDR3 runs 15 residues. Germline loops: CDR1 MNHNS, CDR2 SASEGT. The V gene end was trimmed by 7 bases and the J gene end by 4 bases; junction bases not matched to a gene: 9. DNA of the CDR3: TGTGCCAGCACAACCGAAGCGGGAGGCCCAGATACGCAGTATTTT. It encodes CASTTEAGGPDTQYF.

V and J are TRBV29-1 and TRBJ1-1, with D uncertain. This CDR3 comprises 13 residues. Trimming removed 5 bases at V and 3 bases at J, with 13 bases between. Germline assignment: CDR1 SQVTM and CDR2 ANQGSEA. The CDR3: CSVQTSGDTEAFF. The CDR3 DNA sequence: TGCAGCGTTCAAACCTCAGGAGACACTGAAGCTTTCTTT.

As to this clonotype: This may be a read error, as it is one base from a much larger clone. The genes are TRBV11-2 and TRBJ2-1, with D possibly TRBD1 on 6 matching bases. The CDR3 loop spans 13 amino acids. Trimming left V 4 bases short and J 8 bases short, with 12 bases between. Germline loops: CDR1 SGHAT, CDR2 FQNNGV. The CDR3 here is CASSYTGPHEQFF. In DNA, the CDR3 is TGTGCCAGCAGCTATACAGGGCCCCATGAGCAGTTCTTC.

This clonotype came up many times. This sequence joins TRBV29-1 and TRBJ2-3; the D is unclear. The germline V gene has CDR1 SQVTM and CDR2 ANQGSEA. The CDR3 totals 13 residues. The V and J ends lost 7 bases and 0 bases respectively, with 11 bases between them. CDR3 residues: CSEGSLSTDTQYF. The CDR3 DNA is TGCAGCGAGGGATCTCTAAGCACAGATACGCAGTATTTT.

This clonotype was counted ten times or more. The V gene is TRBV7-2, the J gene TRBJ2-3, with D possibly TRBD2 on 5 matching bases. The V end was cut by 4 bases, the J end by 8 bases, with 13 bases between. CDR3 length equals 13 residues. Looked up from germline, CDR1 is SGHTA and CDR2 is FQGNSA. The CDR3 loop is CASSYRRGGTQYF. CDR3 in DNA: TGTGCCAGCAGCTACCGACGGGGTGGTACGCAGTATTTT.

This clonotype was found a few times. The J gene is TRBJ2-3, the V gene TRBV29-1; D could derive from TRBD1 or TRBD2 (5 bases each). This CDR3 has 14 amino acids. CDR1 SQVTM and CDR2 ANQGSEA come from the germline V gene. V was shortened by 1 base and J by 4 bases, with 12 bases between the two germline ends. The CDR3 here is CSVEAGALPDTQYF. The CDR3, as DNA: TGCAGCGTTGAAGCCGGGGCCCTCCCAGATACGCAGTATTTT.

This clonotype was recorded at least ten times. This sequence joins TRBV11-2 and TRBJ1-6; D might be TRBD1 (6 bases). The CDR3 is 14 residues long. CDR1 is SGHAT, CDR2 FQNNGV, per germline. Trimming shortened V by 0 bases and J by 6 bases, and 6 bases separated the two germline ends. The CDR3 protein is CASSLDRGNSPLHF. DNA for the CDR3: TGTGCCAGCAGCTTAGACAGGGGTAATTCACCCCTCCACTTT.

In its sample, this clonotype was seen many times. The V call is TRBV6-2 or TRBV6-3, the J call TRBJ2-1; D not certain. CDR1 and CDR2 (germline): MNHEY, SVGEGT. The CDR3 extends over 13 amino acids. Trimming removed 2 bases from V and 3 bases from J, with 5 bases in between. The CDR3 region is CASSYKDYNEQFF. The CDR3 DNA reads TGTGCCAGCAGTTACAAGGACTACAATGAGCAGTTCTTC.

The table lists this clonotype with many counts. This sequence joins TRBV4-3 and TRBJ2-1; 7 bases agree with TRBD2. The V segment lost 1 base and the J segment 4 bases; nucleotides outside the gene matches: 10. The CDR3 sequence is 17 residues long. The germline V gene encodes CDR1 LGHNA and CDR2 YSLEER. The CDR3 region is CASSQARPGEGYNEQFF. Written as DNA, the CDR3 is TGCGCCAGCAGCCAAGCGAGACCGGGGGAGGGGTACAATGAGCAGTTCTTC.

This clonotype appeared many times. The chain recombines TRBV29-1 with TRBJ2-1; unclear D gene. CDR1 and CDR2 from the germline V gene are SQVTM and ANQGSEA. The CDR3 sequence is 12 residues long. Trimming stripped 7 bases from V and 2 bases from J, with 9 bases between. CDR3 region: CSGTTTYNEQFF. As DNA, the CDR3 is TGCAGCGGGACCACGACCTACAATGAGCAGTTCTTC.

Many counts were recorded for this clonotype. This chain links TRBV12-3 or TRBV12-4 with TRBJ2-1; the match to TRBD2 covers 12 bases. The trim removed 5 bases at V and 8 bases at J, leaving 10 bases unmatched. The CDR3 is made up of 16 amino acids. CDR3: CASSTLLAGGPHEQFF. The CDR3 nucleotides read TGTGCCAGCAGTACTCTTCTAGCGGGAGGGCCCCATGAGCAGTTCTTC.

This chain joins TRBV7-9 and TRBJ1-3, with D unresolved. This CDR3 comprises 17 residues. V lost 0 bases to trimming and J lost 4 bases, with 16 bases between them. Germline CDR1 and CDR2: SEHNR and FQNEAQ (reference sequence). CDR3 region: CASSLAQSGITGNTIYF. The CDR3 DNA sequence: TGTGCCAGCAGCTTAGCCCAGTCCGGAATCACGGGAAACACCATATATTTT.

This clonotype occurred a few times. This chain uses TRBV20-1 with TRBJ2-1; D gene uncertain. Trimming took 3 bases from V and 4 from J, leaving 10 bases between them. The CDR3 totals 13 residues. Germline V gene lookup returns CDR1 DFQATT and CDR2 SNEGSKA (reference sequence). CDR3: CSARKSAYNEQFF. In DNA form, the CDR3 reads TGCAGTGCTAGGAAGTCTGCGTACAATGAGCAGTTCTTC.

This clonotype was detected once. A much larger clone lies one base from this, so it may be a read error. V and J are TRBV4-3 and TRBJ2-7; perhaps TRBD1 as D (6 bases). The CDR3 has 15 residues. Per the germline V gene, CDR1 is LGHNA and CDR2 is YSLEER. CDR3 coding DNA: TGCGCCAGCAGCCAATCTCGGGACATAGCCTACGACCAGTACTTC. Translating gives CASSQSRDIAYDQYF.

In regard to this clonotype: Since a much larger clone is just one base distant, this may be a read error. This sequence joins TRBV7-8 and TRBJ2-5; 9 nucleotides match TRBD2. Germline assignment: CDR1 SGHVS and CDR2 FQNEAQ. The CDR3 length is 18 residues. CDR3 residues: CAGSLRGRARFEQETQYF. The CDR3 DNA reads as TGTGCCGGCAGCTTACGCGGGAGGGCCAGGTTTGAACAAGAGACCCAGTACTTC.

This clonotype has only a few counts. V and J are TRBV20-1 and TRBJ2-7, with a possible D match to TRBD1 (6 bases). This CDR3 is built from 13 residues. V was cut by 4 bases and J by 3 bases, with 13 bases left in between. The V gene's germline CDR1 is DFQATT and CDR2 SNEGSKA (reference sequence). CDR3 DNA sequence: TGCAGTGCTACCTTTACAGGGATCTACGAGCAGTACTTC. The encoded protein is CSATFTGIYEQYF.

CDR3 sequence (DNA): TGCAGCGTTGGAGGGAGTGGCTACACCTTC. It encodes CSVGGSGYTF. The chain has TRBV29-1 and TRBJ1-2; the D is unclear. The V and J ends lost 4 bases and 7 bases respectively, with 7 bases between them. Germline CDR1 and CDR2: SQVTM and ANQGSEA. This CDR3 spans 10 amino acids.

The table lists this clonotype with many counts. Here the CDR3 reads CASARPNYIYEQYF. Here the CDR3 DNA reads TGTGCCAGCGCGAGACCAAACTATATCTACGAGCAGTACTTC. V is TRBV28 and J is TRBJ2-7; no clear D gene. Germline CDR1 and CDR2: MDHEN and SYDVKM. This CDR3 region has 14 residues. V was trimmed by 8 bases and J by 3 bases, leaving 17 bases between them.

The table lists this clonotype with many counts. This chain connects TRBV12-3 or TRBV12-4 to TRBJ2-1, with D hard to call. V lost 3 bases to trimming and J lost 7 bases, with 10 bases between them. The CDR3 runs to 13 residues. CDR3 loop: CASSFAMSNEQFF. The CDR3 region has the DNA TGTGCCAGCAGTTTTGCAATGTCAAATGAGCAGTTCTTC.